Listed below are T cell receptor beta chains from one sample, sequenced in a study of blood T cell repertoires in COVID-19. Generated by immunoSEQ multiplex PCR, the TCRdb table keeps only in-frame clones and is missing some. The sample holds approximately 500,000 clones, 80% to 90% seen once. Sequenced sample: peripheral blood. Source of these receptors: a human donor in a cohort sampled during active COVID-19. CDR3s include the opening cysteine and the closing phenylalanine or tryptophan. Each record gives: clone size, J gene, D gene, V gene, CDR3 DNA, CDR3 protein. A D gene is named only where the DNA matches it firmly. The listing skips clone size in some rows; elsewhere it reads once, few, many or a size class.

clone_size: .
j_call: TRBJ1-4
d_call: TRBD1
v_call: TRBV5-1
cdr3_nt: TGCGCCAGCAGCTTGGCGACAGGGGGGAATGAAAAACTGTTTTTT
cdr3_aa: CASSLATGGNEKLFF

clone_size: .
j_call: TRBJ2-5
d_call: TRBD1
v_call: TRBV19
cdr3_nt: TGTGCCAGTAGGATACAGGGGCGGGAGACCCAGTACTTC
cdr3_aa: CASRIQGRETQYF

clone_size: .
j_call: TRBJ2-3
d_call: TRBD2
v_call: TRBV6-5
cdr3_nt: TGTGCCAGCAGTTCCCCGGGTAGCGGGAGCACAGATACGCAGTATTTT
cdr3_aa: CASSSPGSGSTDTQYF

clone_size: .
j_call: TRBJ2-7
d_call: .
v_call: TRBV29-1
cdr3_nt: TGCAGCGTTGCGAAGAGCTCCTACGAGCAGTACTTC
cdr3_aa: CSVAKSSYEQYF

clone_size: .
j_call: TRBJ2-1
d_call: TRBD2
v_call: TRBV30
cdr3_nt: TGTGCCTGGGGCAGGGAGGGGTTTGAGCAGTTCTTC
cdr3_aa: CAWGREGFEQFF

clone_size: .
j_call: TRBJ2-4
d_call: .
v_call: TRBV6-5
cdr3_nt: TGTGCCAGCAGTACAAACAGGGAAGGAAACATTCAGTACTTC
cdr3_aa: CASSTNREGNIQYF

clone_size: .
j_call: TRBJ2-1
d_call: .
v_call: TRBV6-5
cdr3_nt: TGTGCCTCCCGGGGGAGAGGCAATGAGCAGTTCTTC
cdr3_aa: CASRGRGNEQFF

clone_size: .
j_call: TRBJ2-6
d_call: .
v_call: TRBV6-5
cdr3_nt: TGTGCCAGCAGTTACACCGCTAACTCTGGGGCCAACGTCCTGACTTTC
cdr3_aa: CASSYTANSGANVLTF

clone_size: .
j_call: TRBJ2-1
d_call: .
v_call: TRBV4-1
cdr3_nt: TGCGCCAGCAGCCAAGTACCTAGCGACGGACGTGAGCAGTTCTTC
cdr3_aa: CASSQVPSDGREQFF

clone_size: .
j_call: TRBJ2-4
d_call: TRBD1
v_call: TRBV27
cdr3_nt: TGTGCCAGCATCCTATGGACAGGGAAGACAGCCAAAAACATTCAGTACTTC
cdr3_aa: CASILWTGKTAKNIQYF

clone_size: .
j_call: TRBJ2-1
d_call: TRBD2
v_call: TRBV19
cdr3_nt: TGTGCCAGTAGTATAAGGTTGACTAGCGGTTACAATGAGCAGTTCTTC
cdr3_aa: CASSIRLTSGYNEQFF

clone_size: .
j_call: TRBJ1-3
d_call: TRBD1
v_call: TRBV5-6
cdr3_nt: TGTGCCAGCAGCCCAGCAGGGGGATCCTCTGGAAACACCATATATTTT
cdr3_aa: CASSPAGGSSGNTIYF

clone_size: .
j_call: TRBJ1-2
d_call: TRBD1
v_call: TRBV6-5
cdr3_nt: TGTGCCAGCAGTTTAAGACAGGGCAATGGCTACACCTTC
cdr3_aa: CASSLRQGNGYTF

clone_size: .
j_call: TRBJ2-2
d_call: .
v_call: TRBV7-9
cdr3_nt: TGTGCCAGCAGCTTATACAGAGACACCGGGGAGCTGTTTTTT
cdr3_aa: CASSLYRDTGELFF

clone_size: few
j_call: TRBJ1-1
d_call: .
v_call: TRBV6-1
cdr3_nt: TGTGCCAGCAGTGAGCAGGGCGCTGGAGTGAACACTGAAGCTTTCTTT
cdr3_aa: CASSEQGAGVNTEAFF

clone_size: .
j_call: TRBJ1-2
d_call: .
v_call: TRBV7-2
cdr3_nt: TGTGCCAGCAGCACCCGGGGTATCGAAGGCTACACCTTC
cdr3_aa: CASSTRGIEGYTF

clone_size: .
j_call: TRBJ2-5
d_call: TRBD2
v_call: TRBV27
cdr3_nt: TGTGCCAGCAGTAGTGCCGGACTAGCGGAAGAGACCCAGTACTTC
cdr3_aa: CASSSAGLAEETQYF

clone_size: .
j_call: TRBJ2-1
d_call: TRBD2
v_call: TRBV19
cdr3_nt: TGTGCCAGTCATAGCGGGACCTACAATGAGCAGTTCTTC
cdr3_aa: CASHSGTYNEQFF

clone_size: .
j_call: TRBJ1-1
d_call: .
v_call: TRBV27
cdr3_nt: TGTGCCAGCAGCCAGGACAGCTCCGTGAACACTGAAGCTTTCTTT
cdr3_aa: CASSQDSSVNTEAFF

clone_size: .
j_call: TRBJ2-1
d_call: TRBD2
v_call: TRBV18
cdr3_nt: TGTGCCAGCTCACCAGCACTAGCGGGAGCGGTTGAGCAGTTCTTC
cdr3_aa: CASSPALAGAVEQFF

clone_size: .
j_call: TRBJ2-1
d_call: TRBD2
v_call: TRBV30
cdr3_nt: TGTGCCTGGGGGTTAGCGGGAAGCTACAATGAGCAGTTCTTC
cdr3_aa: CAWGLAGSYNEQFF

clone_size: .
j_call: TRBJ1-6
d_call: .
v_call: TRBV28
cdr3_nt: TGTGCCAGCAGTTTTAGTAATTCACCCCTCCACTTT
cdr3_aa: CASSFSNSPLHF

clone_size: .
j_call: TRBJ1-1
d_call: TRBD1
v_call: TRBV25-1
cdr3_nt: TGTGCCAGCAGTGCTTCGGGACAGGCTTGGGCTGAAGCTTTCTTT
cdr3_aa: CASSASGQAWAEAFF